One sample yielded the 10 T cell receptor beta chains listed below, sequenced in a study of blood T cells in healthy people across ages. The second PCR ran about 6 to 12 cycles with a sample-barcoded 5' primer and J-beta primers. TCRdb re-called the 5' RACE reads through MiXCR, storing one row per CDR3 protein. Of approximately 1.5 million distinct CDR3 sequences in the sample, roughly two fifths were seen once. The sample consisted of blood. Every receptor here comes from a woman under 30 in good health.

The V gene is TRBV2, the J gene TRBJ2-1; D perhaps matches TRBD1 (6 bases). Trimming left V 11 bases short and J 2 bases short, with 13 bases between. Germline CDR1 and CDR2: SNHLY and FYNNEI. The CDR3 spans 13 residues. For the CDR3, the DNA is TGTGCCCTTCGGGACAACGCCTACAATGAGCAGTTCTTC. It is translated as CALRDNAYNEQFF.

The chain combines TRBV5-1 with TRBJ2-1; the D is unclear. The length of the CDR3 is 14 residues. Germline V gene sequence: CDR1 SGHRS, CDR2 YFSETQ. Trimming removed 4 bases from V and 7 bases from J, with 15 bases in between. CDR3 residues: CASSLAGPENEQFF. The DNA for the CDR3 is TGCGCCAGCAGCCTGGCCGGGCCTGAAAATGAGCAGTTCTTC.

This clonotype came up a few times. The V call is TRBV28, the J call TRBJ2-1, with TRBD2 identical over 7 bases. This CDR3 region has 11 residues. After removal of 5 bases from V and 13 bases from J, the junction contained 5 bases not matched to a gene. Per the germline V gene, CDR1 is MDHEN and CDR2 is SYDVKM. In DNA form, the CDR3 reads TGTGCCAGCAGTCACGGGAGGCCCCAGTTCTTC. Residues: CASSHGRPQFF.

V usage is TRBV7-2 and J usage is TRBJ2-5; 11 nucleotides align to TRBD2. The CDR3 has 15 residues. With 3 bases clipped from V and 7 bases from J, the junction kept 7 bases outside the gene matches. Germline-derived CDR1 and CDR2 are SGHTA and FQGNSA. In nucleotides, the CDR3 is TGTGCCAGCAGCTTTGGGATTAGCGGGGGGGGGACCCAGTACTTC. Amino acids: CASSFGISGGGTQYF.

The chain recombines TRBV4-2 with TRBJ2-1, with TRBD1 as a possible D gene (5 bases). V lost 3 bases and J 8 bases, leaving 23 bases between the germline ends. Germline V gene data show CDR1 as LGHNA and CDR2 as YNFKEQ. CDR3 length: 17 amino acids. The CDR3 DNA sequence: TGTGCCAGCAGCCAGGATTTTATGGGGCGGAGTATCGATGAGCAGTTCTTC. This encodes CASSQDFMGRSIDEQFF.

The J gene is TRBJ1-5, the V gene TRBV27; TRBD1 agrees at 8 bases. TRBJ2-3 explains the end of the DNA better; the J call may be wrong. Germline V gives CDR1 MNHEY, CDR2 SMNVEV (reference sequence). This CDR3 has 14 residues. In DNA form, the CDR3 reads TGTGCCAGCAGTTTACAGGGGGCTCTTCAGCCCCAGTATTTT. Protein product: CASSLQGALQPQYF.

The gene calls are TRBV12-3 or TRBV12-4 and TRBJ1-1; 7 nucleotides match TRBD1. The CDR3 extends over 13 amino acids. The trim removed 4 bases at V and 7 bases at J, leaving 6 bases unmatched. The CDR3 protein is CASSYTGVDEAFF. The CDR3 DNA follows: TGTGCCAGCAGTTATACAGGGGTGGATGAAGCTTTCTTT.

This chain connects TRBV12-3 or TRBV12-4 to TRBJ2-2; D gene ambiguous. The CDR3 runs 11 residues. Trimming removed 7 bases from V and 7 bases from J, with 7 bases in between. The CDR3 nucleotides read TGTGCCAGCACCATTCACGGGGAGCTGTTTTTT. It codes for CASTIHGELFF.

The gene calls are TRBV27 and TRBJ2-4, with 8 nucleotides matching TRBD1. CDR3 length: 14 amino acids. V gave up 3 bases and J gave up 15 bases; unmatched junction bases: 13. The V gene's germline CDR1 is MNHEY and CDR2 SMNVEV (reference sequence). DNA of the CDR3: TGTGCCAGCAGTTTCGCCGGGACAGGTTACGAGCGGTACTTC. Residues: CASSFAGTGYERYF.

This clonotype was counted only a few times. This sequence joins TRBV20-1 and TRBJ1-1; D might be TRBD1 (5 bases). The CDR3 totals 14 residues. Germline CDR1 DFQATT, CDR2 SNEGSKA (reference sequence). The V and J ends lost 2 bases and 3 bases respectively, with 13 bases between them. CDR3 sequence reads: CSARSPSGDTEAFF. In nucleotides, the CDR3 is TGCAGTGCTAGATCCCCTTCGGGGGACACTGAAGCTTTCTTT.